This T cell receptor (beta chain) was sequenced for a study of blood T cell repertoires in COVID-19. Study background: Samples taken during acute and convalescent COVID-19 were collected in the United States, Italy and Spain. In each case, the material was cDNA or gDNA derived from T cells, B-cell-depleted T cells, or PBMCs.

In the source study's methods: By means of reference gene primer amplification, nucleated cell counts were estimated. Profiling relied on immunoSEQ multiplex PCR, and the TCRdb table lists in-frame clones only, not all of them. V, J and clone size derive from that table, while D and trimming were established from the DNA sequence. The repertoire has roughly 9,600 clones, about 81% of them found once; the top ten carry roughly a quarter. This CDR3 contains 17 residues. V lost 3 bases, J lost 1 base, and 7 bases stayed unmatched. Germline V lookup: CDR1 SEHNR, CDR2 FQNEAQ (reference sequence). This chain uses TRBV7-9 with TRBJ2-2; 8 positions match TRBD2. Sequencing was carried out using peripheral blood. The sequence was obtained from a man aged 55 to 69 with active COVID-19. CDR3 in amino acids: CASSLVAGGLNTGELFF. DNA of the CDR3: TGTGCCAGCAGCTTGGTTGCGGGGGGCTTGAACACCGGGGAGCTGTTTTTT. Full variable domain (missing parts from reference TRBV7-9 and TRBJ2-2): DTGVSQNPRHKITKRGQNVTFRCDPISEHNRLYWYRQTLGQGPEFLTYFQNEAQLEKSRLLSDRFSAERPKGSFSTLEIQRTEQGDSAMYLCASSLVAGGLNTGELFFGEGSRLTVL.